Listed below are T cell receptor beta chains from one sample, sequenced in a study of blood T cell repertoires in COVID-19. The assay was immunoSEQ multiplex PCR, and TCRdb's table has in-frame clones only and misses some. The sample lists around 310,000 clones, approximately 89% seen once, with under 15% in the top ten. The sample comprised peripheral blood. The receptors stem from a woman aged 60-75 years with acute or convalescent COVID-19. The CDR3 runs from the conserved cysteine through the conserved F or W. Fields, in order: J gene, D gene, clone size, V gene, CDR3 protein, CDR3 DNA. The D gene is left open where the match is weak. Expanded clones get a size class; other rows say once, few or many, or leave the size out.

>TRBJ1-1|-|once|TRBV7-2
CASSLRRNTEAFF
TGTGCCAGCAGCTTACGGAGGAACACTGAAGCTTTCTTT
>TRBJ1-5|-|-|TRBV27
CASSLSRAGGNQPQHF
TGTGCCAGCAGTTTATCGCGCGCAGGGGGCAATCAGCCCCAGCATTTT
>TRBJ2-6|-|-|TRBV9
CASSGQGSTGANVLTF
TGTGCCAGCAGCGGGCAGGGGAGCACTGGGGCCAACGTCCTGACTTTC
>TRBJ1-2|TRBD1|-|TRBV6-1
CASSEGTGLFSYGYTF
TGTGCCAGCAGTGAAGGGACAGGGCTTTTCTCCTATGGCTACACCTTC
>TRBJ1-1|TRBD1|-|TRBV5-1
CASSWTGENTEAFF
TGCGCCAGCAGCTGGACAGGGGAGAACACTGAAGCTTTCTTT
>TRBJ1-6|TRBD1|-|TRBV5-6
CASSLGQGDSPLHF
TGTGCCAGCAGCCTCGGACAGGGAGATTCACCCCTCCACTTT
>TRBJ1-2|-|-|TRBV10-3
CAIRLTGEHNYGYTF
TGTGCCATCAGACTGACAGGCGAGCATAACTATGGCTACACCTTC
>TRBJ2-7|-|-|TRBV15
CATSRGTQGGGYEQYF
TGTGCCACCAGCAGAGGGACGCAAGGAGGAGGGTACGAGCAGTACTTC
>TRBJ1-2|-|-|TRBV7-2
CASSREQGYGYTF
TGTGCCAGCAGCCGAGAGCAGGGCTATGGCTACACCTTC
>TRBJ1-1|-|-|TRBV7-8
CASSLWVGGNTEAFF
TGTGCCAGCAGCCTCTGGGTGGGGGGGAACACTGAAGCTTTCTTT
>TRBJ2-7|TRBD1|-|TRBV27
CASSPHRDRPEQYF
TGTGCCAGCAGTCCCCACCGGGACAGGCCCGAGCAGTACTTC
>TRBJ2-3|TRBD2|-|TRBV4-2
CASSTKAGAFGTDTQYF
TGTGCCAGCAGCACCAAGGCGGGAGCTTTCGGCACAGATACGCAGTATTTT
>TRBJ1-1|TRBD1|-|TRBV6-4
CASSARQGEEAFF
TGTGCCAGCAGCGCAAGACAGGGGGAAGAAGCTTTCTTT
>TRBJ2-7|-|-|TRBV7-8
CASSKQLGSSYEQYF
TGTGCCAGCAGCAAGCAACTAGGGAGCTCCTACGAGCAGTACTTC
>TRBJ1-1|-|-|TRBV28
CASSTQGLDTEAFF
TGTGCCAGCAGTACCCAGGGCCTCGACACTGAAGCTTTCTTT
>TRBJ2-7|TRBD1|-|TRBV2
CASRGTGLDSYEQYF
TGTGCCAGCAGGGGGACAGGTCTGGACTCCTACGAGCAGTACTTC
>TRBJ2-7|TRBD2|-|TRBV10-1
CASSEFLLVTGGSYEQYF
TGCGCCAGCAGTGAGTTCCTCTTAGTTACGGGAGGCTCCTACGAGCAGTACTTC
>TRBJ1-2|-|-|TRBV28
CASSITYYYGYTF
TGTGCCAGCAGCATCACTTACTACTATGGCTACACCTTC